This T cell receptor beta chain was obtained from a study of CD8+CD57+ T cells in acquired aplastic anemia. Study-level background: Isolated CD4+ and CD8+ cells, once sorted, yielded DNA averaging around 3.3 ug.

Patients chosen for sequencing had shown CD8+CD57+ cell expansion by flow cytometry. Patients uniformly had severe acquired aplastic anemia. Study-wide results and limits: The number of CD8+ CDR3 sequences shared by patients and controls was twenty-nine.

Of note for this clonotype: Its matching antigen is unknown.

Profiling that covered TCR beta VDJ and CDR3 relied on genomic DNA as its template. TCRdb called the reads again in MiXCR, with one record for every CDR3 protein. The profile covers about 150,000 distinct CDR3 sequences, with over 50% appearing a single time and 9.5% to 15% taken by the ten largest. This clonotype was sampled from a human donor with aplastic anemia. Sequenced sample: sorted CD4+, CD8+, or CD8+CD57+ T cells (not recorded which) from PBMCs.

In nucleotides, the CDR3 is TGTGCCAGCAGCTTGTACAGGGGGCCCGGGGAGCTGTTTTTT. It encodes CASSLYRGPGELFF. V gene TRBV7-9 combines with J gene TRBJ2-2; TRBD1 matches 9 bases. The length of the CDR3 is 14 residues. The V and J ends lost 3 bases and 6 bases, in that order; junction bases with no gene match: 2. The germline gives CDR1 SEHNR, CDR2 FQNEAQ (reference sequence).